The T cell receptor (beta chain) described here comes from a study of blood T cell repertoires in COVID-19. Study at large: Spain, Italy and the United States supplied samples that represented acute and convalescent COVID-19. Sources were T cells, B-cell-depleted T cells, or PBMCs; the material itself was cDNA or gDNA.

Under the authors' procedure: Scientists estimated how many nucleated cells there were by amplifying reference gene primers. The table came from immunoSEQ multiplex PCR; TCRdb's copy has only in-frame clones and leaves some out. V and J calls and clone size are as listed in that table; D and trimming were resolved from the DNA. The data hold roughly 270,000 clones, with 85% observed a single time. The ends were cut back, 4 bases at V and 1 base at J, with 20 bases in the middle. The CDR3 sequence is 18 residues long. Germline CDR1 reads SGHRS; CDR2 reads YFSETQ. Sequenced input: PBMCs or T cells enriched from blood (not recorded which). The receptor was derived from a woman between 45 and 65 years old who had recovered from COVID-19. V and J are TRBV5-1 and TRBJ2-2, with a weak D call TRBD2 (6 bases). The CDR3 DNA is TGCGCCAGCAGCCAGCGAGAGGGGACGCGGGGGAACACCGGGGAGCTGTTTTTT. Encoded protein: CASSQREGTRGNTGELFF.